A selection of T cell receptor beta chains follows, all from one sample in a study of blood T cell repertoires in COVID-19. The table came from immunoSEQ multiplex PCR; TCRdb's copy has only in-frame clones and leaves some out. The repertoire consists of 110,000 to 150,000 clones, with about 90% occurring once and the leading ten covering 1.5%. Sequenced sample: peripheral blood. These receptors all stem from a woman aged 60-70 years with acute or convalescent COVID-19. Each CDR3 is given with its conserved first and last residue. The order of the fields is D gene, J gene, V gene, clone size, CDR3 protein, CDR3 DNA. The D gene is left open where the match is weak. The size field is filled for only some rows; it gives once, few, many or a size class.

D gene: TRBD1; J gene: TRBJ1-2; V gene: TRBV7-2; clone size: NA; CDR3 protein: CASSLARQGNGYTF; CDR3 DNA: TGTGCCAGCAGCTTAGCGCGACAGGGTAATGGCTACACCTTC
D gene: TRBD1; J gene: TRBJ1-3; V gene: TRBV11-2; clone size: NA; CDR3 protein: CASSPIRGTAGNTIYF; CDR3 DNA: TGTGCCAGCAGCCCAATTAGAGGGACAGCTGGAAACACCATATATTTT
D gene: NA; J gene: TRBJ2-7; V gene: TRBV5-1; clone size: NA; CDR3 protein: CASSLGQTSEQYF; CDR3 DNA: TGCGCCAGCAGCTTGGGACAGACTTCCGAGCAGTACTTC
D gene: TRBD1; J gene: TRBJ1-6; V gene: TRBV30; clone size: NA; CDR3 protein: CAWSNRDRGFAYNSPLHF; CDR3 DNA: TGTGCCTGGAGTAACCGGGACAGGGGATTCGCCTATAATTCACCCCTCCACTTT
D gene: NA; J gene: TRBJ1-6; V gene: TRBV7-2; clone size: NA; CDR3 protein: CASSLEGDIVPLHF; CDR3 DNA: TGTGCCAGCAGCTTAGAAGGGGACATTGTACCCCTCCACTTT
D gene: TRBD1; J gene: TRBJ2-2; V gene: TRBV5-5; clone size: NA; CDR3 protein: CASSLPSTGTNTGELFF; CDR3 DNA: TGTGCCAGCAGCCTCCCTTCGACAGGGACGAACACCGGGGAGCTGTTTTTT
D gene: NA; J gene: TRBJ2-1; V gene: TRBV19; clone size: NA; CDR3 protein: CASSIEGRGLRNEQFF; CDR3 DNA: TGTGCCAGTAGTATAGAGGGGCGGGGGCTCCGCAATGAGCAGTTCTTC
D gene: NA; J gene: TRBJ2-1; V gene: TRBV30; clone size: few; CDR3 protein: CAWSQQGNEQFF; CDR3 DNA: TGTGCCTGGAGTCAGCAGGGCAATGAGCAGTTCTTC
D gene: TRBD1; J gene: TRBJ1-3; V gene: TRBV2; clone size: NA; CDR3 protein: CASTSGQVGTGNTIYF; CDR3 DNA: TGTGCCAGCACCTCGGGACAGGTCGGTACTGGAAACACCATATATTTT
D gene: TRBD1; J gene: TRBJ2-3; V gene: TRBV5-1; clone size: NA; CDR3 protein: CASSLAETGGDTQYF; CDR3 DNA: TGCGCCAGCAGCTTGGCCGAGACAGGGGGAGATACGCAGTATTTT
D gene: NA; J gene: TRBJ1-1; V gene: TRBV5-1; clone size: NA; CDR3 protein: CASARQEDTEAFF; CDR3 DNA: TGCGCCAGCGCCCGACAGGAGGACACTGAAGCTTTCTTT
D gene: TRBD1; J gene: TRBJ1-5; V gene: TRBV7-2; clone size: NA; CDR3 protein: CASSLEDRGRESNQPQHF; CDR3 DNA: TGTGCCAGCAGCTTAGAGGACAGGGGGCGCGAAAGCAATCAGCCCCAGCATTTT
D gene: NA; J gene: TRBJ2-5; V gene: TRBV2; clone size: NA; CDR3 protein: CASSESASRQETQYF; CDR3 DNA: TGTGCCAGCAGTGAATCGGCTAGCAGACAAGAGACCCAGTACTTC
D gene: TRBD1; J gene: TRBJ2-1; V gene: TRBV2; clone size: NA; CDR3 protein: CASSVTGGVYNEQFF; CDR3 DNA: TGTGCCAGCAGTGTTACAGGGGGAGTCTACAATGAGCAGTTCTTC
D gene: NA; J gene: TRBJ2-3; V gene: TRBV7-2; clone size: NA; CDR3 protein: CASSLQFSGFTDTQYF; CDR3 DNA: TGTGCCAGCAGCTTACAATTCAGCGGGTTCACAGATACGCAGTATTTT
D gene: TRBD1; J gene: TRBJ1-1; V gene: TRBV30; clone size: NA; CDR3 protein: CAWSAGQGESSEAFF; CDR3 DNA: TGTGCCTGGAGTGCTGGACAGGGCGAGTCCTCTGAAGCTTTCTTT
D gene: NA; J gene: TRBJ2-3; V gene: TRBV6-6; clone size: NA; CDR3 protein: CASSYSEFKHTDTQYF; CDR3 DNA: TGTGCCAGCAGTTACTCGGAGTTTAAGCACACAGATACGCAGTATTTT
D gene: TRBD2; J gene: TRBJ2-7; V gene: TRBV5-6; clone size: NA; CDR3 protein: CASSLLSGGAYEQYF; CDR3 DNA: TGTGCCAGCAGCCTCCTTAGCGGGGGGGCCTACGAGCAGTACTTC
D gene: NA; J gene: TRBJ1-1; V gene: TRBV4-2; clone size: NA; CDR3 protein: CASSQDWDSHGAFF; CDR3 DNA: TGTGCCAGCAGCCAAGATTGGGACTCCCACGGAGCTTTCTTT
D gene: NA; J gene: TRBJ1-2; V gene: TRBV7-2; clone size: NA; CDR3 protein: CASSLSTGNHYGYTF; CDR3 DNA: TGTGCCAGCAGCTTGTCGACAGGTAACCACTATGGCTACACCTTC
D gene: NA; J gene: TRBJ1-1; V gene: TRBV7-7; clone size: NA; CDR3 protein: CASSLKLDTKNTEAFF; CDR3 DNA: TGTGCTAGCAGCTTAAAGTTGGACACTAAGAACACTGAAGCTTTCTTT
D gene: NA; J gene: TRBJ2-1; V gene: TRBV4-3; clone size: NA; CDR3 protein: CASSQSGDSYNEQFF; CDR3 DNA: TGCGCCAGCAGCCAGAGTGGAGACTCTTACAATGAGCAGTTCTTC
D gene: NA; J gene: TRBJ1-2; V gene: TRBV6-5; clone size: NA; CDR3 protein: CASSYSTPPGGYTF; CDR3 DNA: TGTGCCAGCAGTTACTCGACCCCTCCAGGTGGCTACACCTTC
D gene: TRBD1; J gene: TRBJ1-5; V gene: TRBV11-2; clone size: NA; CDR3 protein: CASSLGQGPLQPQHF; CDR3 DNA: TGTGCCAGCAGCTTAGGACAGGGCCCCCTTCAGCCCCAGCATTTT
D gene: NA; J gene: TRBJ1-2; V gene: TRBV5-1; clone size: NA; CDR3 protein: CASSLDGVTVNYGYTF; CDR3 DNA: TGCGCCAGCAGCTTGGATGGGGTGACAGTTAACTATGGCTACACCTTC
D gene: NA; J gene: TRBJ1-1; V gene: TRBV12-3/TRBV12-4; clone size: NA; CDR3 protein: CASTGQMNTEAFF; CDR3 DNA: TGTGCCAGCACAGGGCAAATGAACACTGAAGCTTTCTTT
D gene: TRBD1; J gene: TRBJ2-7; V gene: TRBV6-5; clone size: few; CDR3 protein: CASRGDSHEQYF; CDR3 DNA: TGTGCCAGCAGGGGGGACAGCCACGAGCAGTACTTC
D gene: NA; J gene: TRBJ2-5; V gene: TRBV7-2; clone size: NA; CDR3 protein: CASSPHATGSQETQYF; CDR3 DNA: TGTGCCAGCAGCCCGCATGCGACAGGCTCGCAAGAGACCCAGTACTTC
D gene: TRBD1; J gene: TRBJ1-1; V gene: TRBV5-1; clone size: NA; CDR3 protein: CASSTTQGVDTEAFF; CDR3 DNA: TGCGCCAGCAGCACAACACAGGGGGTGGACACTGAAGCTTTCTTT
D gene: NA; J gene: TRBJ1-1; V gene: TRBV9; clone size: NA; CDR3 protein: CASSVTPAGDTEAFF; CDR3 DNA: TGTGCCAGCAGCGTAACCCCAGCAGGGGACACTGAAGCTTTCTTT
D gene: TRBD1; J gene: TRBJ1-5; V gene: TRBV6-1; clone size: NA; CDR3 protein: CASSEASGAGTGGLRQPQHF; CDR3 DNA: TGTGCCAGCAGTGAAGCCTCGGGAGCCGGGACAGGGGGATTGCGGCAGCCCCAGCATTTT
D gene: TRBD1; J gene: TRBJ1-1; V gene: TRBV7-8; clone size: NA; CDR3 protein: CASSLTTGGLNTEAFF; CDR3 DNA: TGTGCCAGCAGCCTAACCACAGGGGGACTCAACACTGAAGCTTTCTTT
D gene: NA; J gene: TRBJ2-5; V gene: TRBV29-1; clone size: NA; CDR3 protein: CSGDSGPQETQYF; CDR3 DNA: TGCAGCGGCGATAGCGGACCCCAAGAGACCCAGTACTTC
D gene: TRBD2; J gene: TRBJ2-2; V gene: TRBV6-2/TRBV6-3; clone size: NA; CDR3 protein: CASSLPGLAATGELFF; CDR3 DNA: TGTGCCAGCAGTCTGCCGGGACTAGCCGCCACCGGGGAGCTGTTTTTT
D gene: NA; J gene: TRBJ1-1; V gene: TRBV7-3; clone size: NA; CDR3 protein: CASSPNRVTEAFF; CDR3 DNA: TGTGCCAGCAGCCCCAACAGGGTTACTGAAGCTTTCTTT
D gene: NA; J gene: TRBJ1-3; V gene: TRBV24-1; clone size: NA; CDR3 protein: CATSDSHRESGNTIYF; CDR3 DNA: TGTGCCACCAGTGATTCTCACAGGGAGTCTGGAAACACCATATATTTT
D gene: NA; J gene: TRBJ1-6; V gene: TRBV6-2/TRBV6-3; clone size: once; CDR3 protein: CASSYVDSTLSPLHF; CDR3 DNA: TGTGCCAGCAGTTACGTGGACAGTACTCTCTCACCCCTCCACTTT
D gene: NA; J gene: TRBJ1-1; V gene: TRBV4-1; clone size: NA; CDR3 protein: CASSQEPGPYTEAFF; CDR3 DNA: TGCGCCAGCAGCCAAGAACCAGGGCCGTACACTGAAGCTTTCTTT
D gene: NA; J gene: TRBJ2-5; V gene: TRBV19; clone size: few; CDR3 protein: CASSPRTSAGETQYF; CDR3 DNA: TGTGCCAGTAGTCCCAGGACAAGCGCGGGGGAGACCCAGTACTTC
D gene: TRBD1; J gene: TRBJ1-2; V gene: TRBV30; clone size: NA; CDR3 protein: CAWSTGGNYGYTF; CDR3 DNA: TGTGCCTGGAGTACAGGGGGGAACTATGGCTACACCTTC
D gene: TRBD1; J gene: TRBJ2-7; V gene: TRBV6-5; clone size: NA; CDR3 protein: CASPGQTYEQYF; CDR3 DNA: TGTGCCAGCCCGGGACAGACCTACGAGCAGTACTTC
D gene: TRBD1; J gene: TRBJ1-5; V gene: TRBV6-1; clone size: once; CDR3 protein: CASSEAGTGGWQPQHF; CDR3 DNA: TGTGCCAGCAGTGAAGCGGGGACAGGGGGCTGGCAGCCCCAGCATTTT
D gene: NA; J gene: TRBJ1-2; V gene: TRBV30; clone size: NA; CDR3 protein: CAWNPQAQGYTF; CDR3 DNA: TGTGCCTGGAACCCGCAGGCCCAGGGCTACACCTTC
D gene: NA; J gene: TRBJ1-1; V gene: TRBV3-1/TRBV3-2; clone size: NA; CDR3 protein: CASSQEGGAEAFF; CDR3 DNA: TGTGCCAGCAGCCAAGAAGGAGGGGCTGAAGCTTTCTTT
D gene: NA; J gene: TRBJ2-3; V gene: TRBV12-3/TRBV12-4; clone size: NA; CDR3 protein: CASRSVDTQYF; CDR3 DNA: TGTGCCAGCAGGTCCGTGGATACGCAGTATTTT
D gene: NA; J gene: TRBJ1-1; V gene: TRBV6-5; clone size: NA; CDR3 protein: CASSYATKNTEAFF; CDR3 DNA: TGTGCCAGCAGTTACGCGACAAAGAACACTGAAGCTTTCTTT
D gene: NA; J gene: TRBJ1-5; V gene: TRBV19; clone size: NA; CDR3 protein: CASSSRQVNQPQHF; CDR3 DNA: TGTGCCAGTAGTTCTCGACAGGTCAATCAGCCCCAGCATTTT
D gene: TRBD2; J gene: TRBJ2-3; V gene: TRBV9; clone size: NA; CDR3 protein: CASSLSGNTDTQYF; CDR3 DNA: TGTGCCAGCAGCCTTAGCGGGAACACAGATACGCAGTATTTT
D gene: NA; J gene: TRBJ1-1; V gene: TRBV18; clone size: NA; CDR3 protein: CASSPRSTNTEAFF; CDR3 DNA: TGTGCCAGCTCACCCCGCAGTACGAACACTGAAGCTTTCTTT
D gene: NA; J gene: TRBJ2-3; V gene: TRBV4-2; clone size: NA; CDR3 protein: CASSQGNRFTQYF; CDR3 DNA: TGTGCCAGCAGCCAAGGAAACAGGTTTACGCAGTATTTT
D gene: TRBD2; J gene: TRBJ2-5; V gene: TRBV27; clone size: NA; CDR3 protein: CASSLYGAGGLGTQYF; CDR3 DNA: TGTGCCAGCAGTTTATATGGGGCGGGGGGCCTGGGGACCCAGTACTTC
D gene: NA; J gene: TRBJ1-5; V gene: TRBV20-1; clone size: NA; CDR3 protein: CSARLRGPQHF; CDR3 DNA: TGCAGTGCTAGATTGCGGGGGCCCCAGCATTTT